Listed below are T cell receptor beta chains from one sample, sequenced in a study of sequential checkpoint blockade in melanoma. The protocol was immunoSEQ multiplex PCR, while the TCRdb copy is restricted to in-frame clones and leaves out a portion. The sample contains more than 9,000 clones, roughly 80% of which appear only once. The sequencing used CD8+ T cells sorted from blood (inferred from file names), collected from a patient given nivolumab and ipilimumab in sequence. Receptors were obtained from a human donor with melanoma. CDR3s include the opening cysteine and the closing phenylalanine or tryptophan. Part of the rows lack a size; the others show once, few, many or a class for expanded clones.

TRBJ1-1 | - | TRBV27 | CASRFLEGTEAFF
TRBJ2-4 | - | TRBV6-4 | CASSEEAGGIAKNIQYF
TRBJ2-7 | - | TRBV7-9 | CASSRTSGSTPYEQYF
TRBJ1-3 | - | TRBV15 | CATSRDLGLVGNTIYF
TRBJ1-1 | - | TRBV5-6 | CASSLDRVEEAFF
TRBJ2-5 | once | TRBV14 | CASSQTSEETQYF
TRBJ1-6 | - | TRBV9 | CASSVAGGYGSYNSPLHF
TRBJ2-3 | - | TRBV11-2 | CASSLFLAGVPGDTQYF
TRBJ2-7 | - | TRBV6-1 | CASSFPGQSYEQYF
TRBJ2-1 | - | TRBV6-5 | CASRSGQNPYNEQFF
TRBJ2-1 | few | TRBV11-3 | CASSPVGGLEQFF
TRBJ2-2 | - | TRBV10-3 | CAISGRGDNEAGELFF
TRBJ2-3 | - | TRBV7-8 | CASSWTLAGSTDTQYF
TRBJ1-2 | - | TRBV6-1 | CATRGGARSYGYTF
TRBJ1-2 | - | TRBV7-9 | CASTPGRDRHGYTF
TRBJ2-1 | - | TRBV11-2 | CASSLTLAGGGNEQFF
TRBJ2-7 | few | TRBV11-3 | CASSLKLAGNEQYF
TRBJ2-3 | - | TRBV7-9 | CASSPPGLSTDTQYF
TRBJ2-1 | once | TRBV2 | CASSANEQFF
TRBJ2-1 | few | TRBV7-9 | CASSSAGRPWFF
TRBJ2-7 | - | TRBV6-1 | CASRDRGHEQYF
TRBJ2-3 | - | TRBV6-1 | CASSAIRGGSTDTQYF
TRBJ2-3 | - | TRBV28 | CASSLPITGTTTDTQYF
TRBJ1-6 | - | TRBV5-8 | CASSLGTANSPLHF
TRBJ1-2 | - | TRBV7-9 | CASTLRPVDGYTF
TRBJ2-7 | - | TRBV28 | CASSLQTSGSSYEQYF
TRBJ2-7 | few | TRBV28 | CASKPLAGAEQYF
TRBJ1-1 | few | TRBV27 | CASSLSGGVKTEAFF
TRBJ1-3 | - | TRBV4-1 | CASSQDRQTYSGNTIYF
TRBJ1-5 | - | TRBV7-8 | CASSLEQGYNQPQHF
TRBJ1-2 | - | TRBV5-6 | CASSLASGVYGYTF
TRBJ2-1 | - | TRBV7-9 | CASTAGGGQARFNEQFF
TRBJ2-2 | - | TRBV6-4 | CASSAGGDTGELFF
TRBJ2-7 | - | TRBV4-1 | CASSQVGDYYEQYF
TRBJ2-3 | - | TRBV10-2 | CASSELSTGTDTQYF
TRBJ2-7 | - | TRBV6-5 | CASSFGSNYEQYF
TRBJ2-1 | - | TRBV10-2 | CASALGAGGNEQFF
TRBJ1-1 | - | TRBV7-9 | CASRVSTENTEAFF
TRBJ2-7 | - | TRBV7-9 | CASSFSTGTSGRDSYEQYF
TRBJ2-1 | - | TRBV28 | CASSRGLAGGFYNEQFF
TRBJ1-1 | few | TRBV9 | CASSRRGAEAFF
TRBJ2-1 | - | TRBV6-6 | CASRSRSGRANEQFF
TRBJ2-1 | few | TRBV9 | CASSGGVGNEQFF
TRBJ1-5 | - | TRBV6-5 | CASSRDRGQPQHF
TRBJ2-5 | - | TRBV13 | CASSTTGEETQYF
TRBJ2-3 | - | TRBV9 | CASSPKTSGSLDTQYF
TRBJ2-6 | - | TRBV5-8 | CASSQATGANVLTF
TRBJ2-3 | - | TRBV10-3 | CAISEPVTSGDLDTQYF
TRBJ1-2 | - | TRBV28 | CASSLVAYNYGYTF
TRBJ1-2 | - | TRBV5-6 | CASSHEQGYYGYTF
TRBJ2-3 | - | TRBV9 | CASSVRLAGGPDTQYF
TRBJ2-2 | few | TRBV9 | CASSPSIKRTGELFF
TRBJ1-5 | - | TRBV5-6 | CASSTHPRDFGNQPQHF
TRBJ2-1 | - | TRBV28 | CASSTRTPGLAGGPHEQFF
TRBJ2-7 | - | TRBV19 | CASSIGLAYEQYF
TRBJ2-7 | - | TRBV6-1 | CASRHRDNGEQYF
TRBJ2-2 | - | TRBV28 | CATTSTSRSTGELFF